The 8 T cell receptor beta chains below come from one sample, sequenced in a study of CD8 T cells in Susac syndrome. Reverse transcription of roughly 0.5 to 1 ug RNA was performed with random hexamers. MiXCR, run by TCRdb on the immunoSEQ multiplex PCR reads, gives a single entry per CDR3 protein. Among 150,000 to 200,000 distinct CDR3 sequences listed, roughly 95% were seen once. Sequencing used CD4+ T cells from PBMCs. The receptor set was obtained from a human donor in good health.

The chain uses TRBV23-1 and TRBJ1-2; D gene uncertain. TRBV23-1 is recorded as an ORF, its role being uncertain. V lost 3 bases to trimming and J lost 6 bases, with 14 bases between them. The length of the CDR3 is 14 residues. In nucleotides, the CDR3 is TGCGCCAGCAGTCACCGAACAGACAAGAATGGCTACACCTTC. This encodes CASSHRTDKNGYTF.

The rearrangement links TRBV20-1 to TRBJ2-3; D may be TRBD1 or TRBD2 (5 bases each). In germline, CDR1 is DFQATT, CDR2 SNEGSKA (reference sequence). The CDR3 covers 15 residues. V lost 0 bases and J lost 6, with 16 bases in between. The CDR3: CSARDQGTWGDTQYF. The CDR3 region has the DNA TGCAGTGCTAGAGATCAGGGAACGTGGGGGGATACGCAGTATTTT.

The count of this clonotype is one. The chain carries TRBV12-3 or TRBV12-4 and TRBJ1-2, with D unresolved. The CDR3 extends over 11 amino acids. Deletions cut 3 bases from V and 8 bases from J, with 7 bases between. The CDR3 DNA follows: TGTGCCAGCAGTTTCAAAGGGGGCTACACCTTC. This gives the protein CASSFKGGYTF.

The V call is TRBV3-1, the J call TRBJ2-4, with D possibly TRBD2 on 6 matching bases. This CDR3 is 14 amino acids long. CDR1 is LGHDT and CDR2 is YNNKEL in the germline V gene (reference sequence). V was shortened by 4 bases and J by 5 bases, with 12 bases between the two germline ends. CDR3 protein: CASSRGTGENIQYF. The CDR3 bases are TGTGCCAGCAGCCGGGGGACTGGCGAAAACATTCAGTACTTC.

The chain is built from TRBV19 and TRBJ2-1; no clear D gene. CDR3 length: 12 residues. Trimming cost V 4 bases and J 15 bases, with 16 bases left between them. CDR1 LNHDA and CDR2 SQIVND come from the germline V gene (reference sequence). In DNA, the CDR3 is TGTGCCAGTAGTAGTTATTATGAATCTACGTTCTTC. It codes for CASSSYYESTFF.

The V and J genes are TRBV6-6 and TRBJ1-3; D is unclear. V lost 0 bases to trimming and J lost 0 bases, with 6 bases between them. This CDR3 is 15 amino acids long. Germline loops: CDR1 MNHNY, CDR2 SVGAGI (reference sequence). The CDR3 spells CASSYSGVSGNTIYF. In DNA, the CDR3 is TGTGCCAGCAGTTACTCTGGGGTCTCTGGAAACACCATATATTTT.

The chain employs TRBV3-1 and TRBJ1-1, with D maybe TRBD1 (5 bases). The CDR3 sequence is 15 residues long. Germline V gives CDR1 LGHDT, CDR2 YNNKEL (reference sequence). V was cut by 6 bases and J by 1 base, with 15 bases left in between. The CDR3 region is CASRRGEGWNTEAFF. In DNA, the CDR3 is TGTGCCAGCAGAAGGGGCGAGGGTTGGAACACTGAAGCTTTCTTT.

The chain is built from TRBV29-1 and TRBJ1-3; D remains unclear. Germline V CDR1 and CDR2: SQVTM, ANQGSEA. CDR3 length equals 11 residues. V was cut by 7 bases and J by 1 base, with 5 bases left in between. The CDR3 DNA is TGCAGCGGTGTTTCTGGAAACACCATATATTTT. It codes for CSGVSGNTIYF.